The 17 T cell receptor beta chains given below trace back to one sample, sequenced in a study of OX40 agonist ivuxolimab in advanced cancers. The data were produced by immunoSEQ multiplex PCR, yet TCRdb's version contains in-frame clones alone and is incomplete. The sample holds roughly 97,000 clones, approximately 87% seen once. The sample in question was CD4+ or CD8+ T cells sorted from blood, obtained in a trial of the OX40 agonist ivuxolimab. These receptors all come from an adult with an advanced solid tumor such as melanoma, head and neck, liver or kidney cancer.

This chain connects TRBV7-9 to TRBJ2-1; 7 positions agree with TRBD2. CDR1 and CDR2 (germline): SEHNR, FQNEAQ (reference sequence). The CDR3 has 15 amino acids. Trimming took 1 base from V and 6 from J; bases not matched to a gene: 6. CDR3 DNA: TGTGCCAGCAGCTTAGGCGGGAGTTCAGTCAATGAGCAGTTCTTC. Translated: CASSLGGSSVNEQFF.

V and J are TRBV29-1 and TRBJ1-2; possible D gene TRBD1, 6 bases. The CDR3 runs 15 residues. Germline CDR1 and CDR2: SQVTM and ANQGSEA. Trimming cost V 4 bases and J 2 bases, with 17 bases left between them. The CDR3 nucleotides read TGCAGCGTTGGGGGGGCGGGCAGCTACAACTATGGCTACACCTTC. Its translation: CSVGGAGSYNYGYTF.

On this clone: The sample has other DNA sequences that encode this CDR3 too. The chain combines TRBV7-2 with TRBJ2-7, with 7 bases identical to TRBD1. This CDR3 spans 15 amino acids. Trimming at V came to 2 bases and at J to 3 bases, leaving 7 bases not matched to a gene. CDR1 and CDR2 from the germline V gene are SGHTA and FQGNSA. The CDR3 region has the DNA TGTGCCAGCAGCTTAAAGGGGGCTTCCGGCTACGAGCAGTACTTC. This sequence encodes CASSLKGASGYEQYF.

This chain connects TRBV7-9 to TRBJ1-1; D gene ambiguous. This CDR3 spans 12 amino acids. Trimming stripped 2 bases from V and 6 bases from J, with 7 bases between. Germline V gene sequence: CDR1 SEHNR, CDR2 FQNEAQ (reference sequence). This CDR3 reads CASSLLVAEAFF. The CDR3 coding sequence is TGTGCCAGCAGCTTATTAGTGGCTGAAGCTTTCTTT.

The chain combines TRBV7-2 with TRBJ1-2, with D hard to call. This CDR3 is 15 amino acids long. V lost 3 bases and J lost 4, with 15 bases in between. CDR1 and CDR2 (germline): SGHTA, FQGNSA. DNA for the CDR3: TGTGCCAGCAGCTTTAGTCTGACGTTGGTCTATGGCTACACCTTC. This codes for CASSFSLTLVYGYTF.

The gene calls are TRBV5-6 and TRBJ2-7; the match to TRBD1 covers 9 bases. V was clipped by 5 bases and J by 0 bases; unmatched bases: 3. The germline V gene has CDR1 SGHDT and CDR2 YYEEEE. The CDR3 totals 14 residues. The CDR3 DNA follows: TGTGCCAGCAGGAAGACAGGGGGCTCCTACGAGCAGTACTTC. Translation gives CASRKTGGSYEQYF. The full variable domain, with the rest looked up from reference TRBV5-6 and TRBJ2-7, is DAGVTQSPTHLIKTRGQQVTLRCSPKSGHDTVSWYQQALGQGPQFIFQYYEEEERQRGNFPDRFSGHQFPNYSSELNVNALLLGDSALYLCASRKTGGSYEQYFGPGTRLTVT.

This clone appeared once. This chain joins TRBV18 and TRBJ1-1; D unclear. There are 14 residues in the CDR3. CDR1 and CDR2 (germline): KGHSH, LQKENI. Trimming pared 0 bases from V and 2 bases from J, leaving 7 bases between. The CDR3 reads CASSPPSQNTEAFF. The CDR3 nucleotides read TGTGCCAGCTCACCACCATCCCAAAACACTGAAGCTTTCTTT.

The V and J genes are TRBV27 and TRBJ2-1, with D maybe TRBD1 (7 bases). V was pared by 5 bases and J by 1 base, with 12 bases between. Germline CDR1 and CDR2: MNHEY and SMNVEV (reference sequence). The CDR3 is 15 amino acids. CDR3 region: CASSPQGGSYNEQFF. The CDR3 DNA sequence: TGTGCCAGCAGTCCCCAGGGGGGATCCTACAATGAGCAGTTCTTC.

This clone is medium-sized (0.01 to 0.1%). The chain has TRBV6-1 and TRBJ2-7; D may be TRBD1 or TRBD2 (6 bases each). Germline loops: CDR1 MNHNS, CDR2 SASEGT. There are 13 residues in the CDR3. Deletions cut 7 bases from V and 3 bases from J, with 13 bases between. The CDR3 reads CASIGGSLYEQYF. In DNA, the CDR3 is TGTGCCAGCATCGGGGGCTCTCTCTACGAGCAGTACTTC.

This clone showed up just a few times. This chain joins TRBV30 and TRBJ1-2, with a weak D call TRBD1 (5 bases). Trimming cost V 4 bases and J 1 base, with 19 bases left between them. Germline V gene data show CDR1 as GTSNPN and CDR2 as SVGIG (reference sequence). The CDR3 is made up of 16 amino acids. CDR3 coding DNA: TGTGCCTGGACCTCGTTACGTCAGGGTAATAACTATGGCTACACCTTC. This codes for CAWTSLRQGNNYGYTF.

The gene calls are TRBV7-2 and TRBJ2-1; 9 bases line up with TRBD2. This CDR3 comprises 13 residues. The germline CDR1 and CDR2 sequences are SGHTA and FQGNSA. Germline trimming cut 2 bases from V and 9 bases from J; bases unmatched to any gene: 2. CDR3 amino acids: CASSLLAGTEQFF. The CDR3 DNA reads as TGTGCCAGCAGCTTACTAGCGGGAACTGAGCAGTTCTTC.

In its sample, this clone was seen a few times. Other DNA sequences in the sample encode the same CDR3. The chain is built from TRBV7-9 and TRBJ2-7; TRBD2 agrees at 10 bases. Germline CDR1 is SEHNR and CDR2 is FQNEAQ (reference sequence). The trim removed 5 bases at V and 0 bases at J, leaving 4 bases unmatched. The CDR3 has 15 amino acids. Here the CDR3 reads CASSPTSGSSYEQYF. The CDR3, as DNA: TGTGCCAGCAGCCCGACTAGCGGGTCCTCCTACGAGCAGTACTTC.

CDR3 DNA sequence: TGTGCCAGCAGCTTCGACAGCCTAATGATGAACACTGAAGCTTTCTTT. This codes for CASSFDSLMMNTEAFF. The chain employs TRBV11-2 and TRBJ1-1; D is perhaps TRBD1 (5 bases). The V gene's germline CDR1 is SGHAT and CDR2 FQNNGV. Trimming shortened V by 3 bases and J by 0 bases, and 14 bases separated the two germline ends. This CDR3 has 16 amino acids.

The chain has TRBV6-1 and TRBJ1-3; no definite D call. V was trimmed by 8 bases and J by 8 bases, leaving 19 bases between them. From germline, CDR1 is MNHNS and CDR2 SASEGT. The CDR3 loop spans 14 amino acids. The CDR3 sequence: CASRAKAEIDTIYF. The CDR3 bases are TGTGCCAGCCGTGCTAAAGCGGAAATTGACACCATATATTTT.

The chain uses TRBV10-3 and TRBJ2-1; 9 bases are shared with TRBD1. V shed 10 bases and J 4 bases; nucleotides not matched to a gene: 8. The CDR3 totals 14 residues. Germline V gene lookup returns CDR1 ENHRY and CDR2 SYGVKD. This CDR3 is CATEPGQGYNEQFF. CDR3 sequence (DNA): TGTGCCACTGAACCGGGACAGGGTTACAATGAGCAGTTCTTC.

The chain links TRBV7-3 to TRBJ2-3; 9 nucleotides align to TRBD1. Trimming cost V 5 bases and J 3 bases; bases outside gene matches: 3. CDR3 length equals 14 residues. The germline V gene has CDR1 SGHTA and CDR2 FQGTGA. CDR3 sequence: CASSTTGGTDTQYF. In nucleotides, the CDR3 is TGTGCCAGCAGCACGACAGGGGGAACAGATACGCAGTATTTT.

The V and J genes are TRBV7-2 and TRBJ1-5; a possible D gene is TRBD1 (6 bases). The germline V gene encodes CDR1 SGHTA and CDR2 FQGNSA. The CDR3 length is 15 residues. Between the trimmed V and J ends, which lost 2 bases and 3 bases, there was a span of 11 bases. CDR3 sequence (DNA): TGTGCCAGCAGCTTAAGCGGACAGCTCAATCAGCCCCAGCATTTT. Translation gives CASSLSGQLNQPQHF.